This entry lists 5 T cell receptor beta chains sequenced from one sample in a study of T cells after yellow fever vaccination. TCRdb reprocessed the 5' RACE reads with MiXCR, giving one entry per CDR3 protein. The sample comprises about 200,000 distinct CDR3 sequences, roughly 3.3% of which are singletons, and roughly 3.2% rests with the top ten. The sequences come from CD4+ T cells sorted from PBMCs, collected 10 days after the yellow fever booster vaccination. These receptors were collected from a man aged 18 to 35 who received the YFV17D yellow fever vaccine.

There are many counts of this clonotype. Here the CDR3 DNA reads TGTGCCAGCAGCTTGGACTTGGGAAACTATGGCTACACCTTC. Amino acids: CASSLDLGNYGYTF. The chain links TRBV5-4 to TRBJ1-2, with D uncertain. Germline loops: CDR1 SGHNT, CDR2 YYREEE (reference sequence). The ends were cut back, 0 bases at V and 2 bases at J, with 8 bases in the middle. The CDR3 totals 14 residues.

This clonotype showed up many times. The J gene is TRBJ2-2, the V gene TRBV9; D unresolved. The V end lost 4 bases, the J end lost 4 bases, and 11 bases lay between the germline ends. CDR3 length equals 14 residues. Germline assignment: CDR1 SGDLS and CDR2 YYNGEE. The CDR3: CASSLDPATGELFF. The CDR3, as DNA: TGTGCCAGCAGCCTGGACCCAGCCACCGGGGAGCTGTTTTTT.

This clonotype has a handful of counts. The chain carries TRBV7-9 and TRBJ1-1; TRBD1 might be the D (6 bases). Germline V gives CDR1 SEHNR, CDR2 FQNEAQ (reference sequence). Trimming took off 5 bases at V and 7 bases at J, with 20 bases between the two ends. The CDR3 is 15 residues long. This CDR3 reads CASSHRSGTLLEAFF. The CDR3 nucleotides read TGTGCCAGCAGCCACAGGAGCGGGACATTACTTGAAGCTTTCTTT.

The table lists this clonotype with many counts. V usage is TRBV2 and J usage is TRBJ2-2; no firm D call. Trimming pared 10 bases from V and 0 bases from J, leaving 9 bases between. The CDR3 contains 13 residues. Per germline, CDR1 SNHLY and CDR2 FYNNEI. The CDR3 nucleotides read TGTGCCACCGGACCCCCGAACACCGGGGAGCTGTTTTTT. Amino acid sequence: CATGPPNTGELFF.

The chain carries TRBV20-1 and TRBJ2-3; 10 positions agree with TRBD1. CDR1 and CDR2 (germline): DFQATT, SNEGSKA (reference sequence). V dropped 0 bases and J dropped 4; count of bases not matched to a gene: 7. The length of the CDR3 is 16 residues. In DNA form, the CDR3 reads TGCAGTGCTAGAGAGTGGAGGACAGGGGGTCCAGATACGCAGTATTTT. Translated: CSAREWRTGGPDTQYF.